Listed below are T cell receptor beta chains from one sample, sequenced in a study of shared clonotypes between healthy human individuals. Measured with immunoSEQ multiplex PCR; TCRdb has only the in-frame clones, and not every one. Found here are 190,000 or so clones, over 50% of them singletons; the top ten hold about 10%. Input material: memory CD4+ T cells sorted from blood. All receptors derive from a man in his thirties or forties in good health. Both conserved end residues are part of each CDR3. The D gene is left open where the match is weak. Clone size, where shown, is once, few, many, or a class for clones that have expanded.

V	J	length	D	size	DNA	CDR3
TRBV30	TRBJ2-6	14	.	few	TGTGCCTGGAGTGGGACCTCTGGGGCCAACGTCCTGACTTTC	CAWSGTSGANVLTF
TRBV4-1	TRBJ1-4	17	TRBD1	.	TGCGCCAGCAGCCAAGCGCTCGCAGGGACAGGGGGCGAAAAACTGTTTTTT	CASSQALAGTGGEKLFF
TRBV30	TRBJ1-2	13	.	.	TGTGCCTGGAGTGCGACAGTTCACTATGGCTACACCTTC	CAWSATVHYGYTF
TRBV7-2	TRBJ2-7	13	.	few	TGTGCCAGCAGACTGGACGGCCACTACGAGCAGTACTTC	CASRLDGHYEQYF
TRBV6-6	TRBJ1-1	13	.	.	TGTGCCAGCAACAAGGGCATGAACACTGAAGCTTTCTTT	CASNKGMNTEAFF
TRBV5-1	TRBJ2-6	14	.	.	TGCGCCAGCAGCTTGGACTCTGGGGCCAACGTCCTGACTTTC	CASSLDSGANVLTF
TRBV4-1	TRBJ2-4	16	.	.	TGCGCCAGCAGCCAAGAAGAGAATAGGGCCAAAAACATTCAGTACTTC	CASSQEENRAKNIQYF
TRBV5-1	TRBJ2-7	14	.	.	TGCGCCGGCAGAACGGAAAGAGGGAATAGCGAGCAGTACTTC	CAGRTERGNSEQYF
TRBV19	TRBJ2-1	16	TRBD2	.	TGTGCCAGTACCATACTAGCGGGAAATGCGAACAATGAGCAGTTCTTC	CASTILAGNANNEQFF
TRBV5-4	TRBJ2-3	16	TRBD2	once	TGTGCCAGCAGCCCCAAGCTAGCGGGAGCTTCGGATACGCAGTATTTT	CASSPKLAGASDTQYF
TRBV25-1	TRBJ2-3	14	TRBD2	few	TGTGCCAGCACCCATAGCGGGAGCACAGATACGCAGTATTTT	CASTHSGSTDTQYF
TRBV10-2	TRBJ1-2	14	.	.	TGCGCCAGCAGTGATGTCAGGGTCCGGGTGGGCTACACCTTC	CASSDVRVRVGYTF
TRBV7-9	TRBJ1-1	14	.	many	TGTGCCAGCAGCTCAAAACAGGTGAACACTGAAGCTTTCTTT	CASSSKQVNTEAFF
TRBV9	TRBJ2-7	13	.	.	TGTGCCAGCAGCCCTACTGTCCACTACGAGCAGTACTTC	CASSPTVHYEQYF
TRBV6-5	TRBJ1-4	15	.	.	TGTGCCAGCAGTTACCTTAAGGGGATTAATGAAAAACTGTTTTTT	CASSYLKGINEKLFF
TRBV7-2	TRBJ2-7	13	.	.	TGTGCCAGCAGCTTACCAGAGACGTCCGAGCAGTACTTC	CASSLPETSEQYF
TRBV5-5	TRBJ2-3	14	TRBD2	.	TGTGCCAGCAGCTTGCCCAGCGGGAGGGATACGCAGTATTTT	CASSLPSGRDTQYF
TRBV29-1	TRBJ2-5	14	.	.	TGCAGCGCCCCCGTTGCGGGGATAACAGAGACCCAGTACTTC	CSAPVAGITETQYF
TRBV27	TRBJ2-1	16	TRBD2	.	TGTGCCAGCAGTTTAGTACGGACTAGCGAATACAATGAGCAGTTCTTC	CASSLVRTSEYNEQFF
TRBV2	TRBJ2-1	11	.	few	TGTGCCAGCAGATCCTACAATGAGCAGTTCTTC	CASRSYNEQFF
TRBV6-5	TRBJ1-1	12	.	.	TGTGCCAGCAGGCGACCTACGACTGAAGCTTTCTTT	CASRRPTTEAFF
TRBV7-2	TRBJ2-6	13	.	.	TGTGCCAGCAGGGTCTCTGGGGCCAACGTCCTGACTTTC	CASRVSGANVLTF
TRBV7-8	TRBJ2-7	17	TRBD2	.	TGTGCCAGCAGCCACTTTCTAGCGGGAGGGCCACTCCACGAGCAGTACTTC	CASSHFLAGGPLHEQYF
TRBV25-1	TRBJ1-1	14	.	.	TGTGCCAGCAGCCGAGGGGTGTTGGGCACTGAAGCTTTCTTT	CASSRGVLGTEAFF
TRBV20-1	TRBJ1-1	11	.	few	TGCAGTGCAGGGCGCAACACTGAAGCTTTCTTT	CSAGRNTEAFF
TRBV5-6	TRBJ2-2	16	TRBD2	.	TGTGCCAGCAGCCCCGGATTAGCGGGAGTGGCCGGGGAGCTGTTTTTT	CASSPGLAGVAGELFF
TRBV28	TRBJ2-1	15	TRBD2	.	TGTGCCAGCAGTTTACCACCGGGACTAGGCAATGAGCAGTTCTTC	CASSLPPGLGNEQFF